The sequence of this T cell receptor (beta chain) was determined in a study of patients and donors after allogeneic stem cell transplantation. V shed 4 bases and J shed 1 base, with 6 bases lying between them. The CDR3 spans 13 residues. From the RT-PCR reads, TCRdb called clonotypes with MiXCR, one entry per CDR3 protein. The repertoire includes approximately 140,000 distinct CDR3 sequences, 30% to 45% of them detected once, and around half sits in the top ten. This clonotype was recorded a few times. Sequencing was performed on blood, either unsorted or a sorted T cell fraction (not recorded which). The V gene is TRBV12-3 or TRBV12-4, the J gene TRBJ2-3, with TRBD2 as a possible D gene (5 bases). The sequence derives from a human donor who was either an allogeneic HSCT recipient or a stem cell or donor lymphocyte infusion donor (not recorded which). It is not recorded whose cells these are; they may come from a transplant donor. CDR3 in DNA: TGTGCCAGCAGTTCGCGGGGCACAGATACGCAGTATTTT. It is translated as CASSSRGTDTQYF.